This T cell receptor beta chain was found in a study of T cell responses to AZD1222 COVID-19 vaccine. Study-wide points: No repertoire was sampled before or during the peak T cell response, only after it.

A remark on this clone: What it recognizes is unknown.

TCRdb's table, derived via immunoSEQ multiplex PCR, lists solely in-frame clones and lacks some. The sample lists around 250,000 clones; approximately 95% were seen once. The CDR3 is 15 residues long. The V gene lost 2 bases and the J gene lost 4 bases, with 12 bases spanning the gap. Germline V gene data show CDR1 as MNHEY and CDR2 as SMNVEV (reference sequence). Sequenced here: peripheral blood, sampled on day 0 of AZD1222 vaccination. The J gene is TRBJ2-1, the V gene TRBV27, with D unresolved. The receptor was isolated from an adult in good health. The CDR3, as DNA: TGTGCCAGCAGTTTAGGGTTCCTGGGTTACAATGAGCAGTTCTTC. The encoded protein is CASSLGFLGYNEQFF.